The text below deals with one T cell receptor (beta chain). This entry is derived from a study of control samples from healthy donors and cancer patients. Per germline, CDR1 SGHTA and CDR2 FQGNSA. V was trimmed by 0 bases and J by 7 bases, leaving 10 bases between them. CDR3 length: 15 residues. Profiling relied on immunoSEQ multiplex PCR, and the TCRdb table lists in-frame clones only, not all of them. The sample includes roughly 120,000 clones, roughly 95% of them seen just once. V usage is TRBV7-2 and J usage is TRBJ1-6; D unclear. The sequenced sample consisted of blood. This receptor was identified in a man aged 30 to 39 in good health. CDR3: CASSLAPGGNSPLHF. CDR3 nucleotides: TGTGCCAGCAGCTTAGCCCCGGGAGGGAATTCACCCCTCCACTTT.